These 2 T cell receptor beta chains came from one sample sequenced in a study of blood T cell repertoires in COVID-19 (dated by TCRdb to the early 2020s). To prepare the library, the immunoSEQ multiplex PCR assay was applied. TCRdb took this table from immuneACCESS and kept in-frame rearrangements with V and J called. Such tables lack part of the clones; where checked against another copy, unresolved V genes explain under half of the gap, and the rest is unexplained. The sample table holds 40,000 to 50,000 clones, of which roughly nine tenths were seen once. Together, the top ten hold around 6.2% of the sample. Sequenced: peripheral blood. These receptor sequences come from a human donor in a cohort sampled during active COVID-19.

The chain joins TRBV2 to TRBJ1-6, with TRBD1 matching over 7 bases. Trimming removed 6 bases from V and 9 bases from J; junction bases left unmatched: 11. Germline assignment: CDR1 SNHLY and CDR2 FYNNEI. There are 15 residues in the CDR3. The CDR3 region is CASRLPGQGGSPLHF. DNA of the CDR3: TGTGCCAGCAGACTCCCCGGGCAGGGGGGTTCACCCCTCCACTTT.

The V call is TRBV19, the J call TRBJ2-1; TRBD2 matches 15 bases. The V and J ends lost 5 bases and 7 bases, in that order; junction bases with no gene match: 9. Germline loops: CDR1 LNHDA, CDR2 SQIVND (reference sequence). The CDR3 runs 17 residues. As DNA, the CDR3 is TGTGCCAGTAGTCCTCGGACTAGCGGGGGGGTAGTGAATGAGCAGTTCTTC. It encodes CASSPRTSGGVVNEQFF. The full variable domain, completed using reference TRBV19 and TRBJ2-1, is DGGITQSPKYLFRKEGQNVTLSCEQNLNHDAMYWYRQDPGQGLRLIYYSQIVNDFQKGDIAEGYSVSREKKESFPLTVTSAQKNPTAFYLCASSPRTSGGVVNEQFFGPGTRLTVL.